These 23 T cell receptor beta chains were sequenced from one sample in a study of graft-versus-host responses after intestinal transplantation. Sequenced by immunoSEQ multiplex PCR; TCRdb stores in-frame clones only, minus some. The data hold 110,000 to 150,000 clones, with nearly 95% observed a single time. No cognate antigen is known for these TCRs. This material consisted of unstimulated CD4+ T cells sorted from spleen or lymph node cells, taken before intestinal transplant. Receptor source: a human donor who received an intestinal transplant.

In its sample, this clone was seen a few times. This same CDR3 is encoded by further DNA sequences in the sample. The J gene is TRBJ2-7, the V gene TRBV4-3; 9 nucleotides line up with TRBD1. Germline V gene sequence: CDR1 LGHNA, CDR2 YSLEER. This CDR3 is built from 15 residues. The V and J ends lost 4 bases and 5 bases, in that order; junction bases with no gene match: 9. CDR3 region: CASSRTGTGLHEQYF. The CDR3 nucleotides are TGCGCCAGCAGCCGCACCGGGACAGGGCTCCACGAGCAGTACTTC.

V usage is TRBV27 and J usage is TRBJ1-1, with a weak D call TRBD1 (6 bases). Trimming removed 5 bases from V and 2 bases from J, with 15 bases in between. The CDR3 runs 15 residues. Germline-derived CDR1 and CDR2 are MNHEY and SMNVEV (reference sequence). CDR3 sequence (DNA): TGTGCCAGCAGTCCCCAGACAGGTGCAAACACTGAAGCTTTCTTT. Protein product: CASSPQTGANTEAFF.

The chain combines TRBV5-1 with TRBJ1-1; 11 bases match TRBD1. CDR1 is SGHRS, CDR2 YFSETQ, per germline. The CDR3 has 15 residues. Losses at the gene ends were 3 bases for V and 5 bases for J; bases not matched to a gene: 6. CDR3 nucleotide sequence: TGCGCCAGCAGCTGGACAGGGGGCAGTAGAACTGAAGCTTTCTTT. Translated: CASSWTGGSRTEAFF.

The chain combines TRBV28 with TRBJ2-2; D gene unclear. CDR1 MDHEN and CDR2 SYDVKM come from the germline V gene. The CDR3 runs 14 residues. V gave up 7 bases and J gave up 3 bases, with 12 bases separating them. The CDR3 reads CASKTPEYTGELFF. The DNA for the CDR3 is TGTGCCAGCAAAACACCTGAATACACCGGGGAGCTGTTTTTT.

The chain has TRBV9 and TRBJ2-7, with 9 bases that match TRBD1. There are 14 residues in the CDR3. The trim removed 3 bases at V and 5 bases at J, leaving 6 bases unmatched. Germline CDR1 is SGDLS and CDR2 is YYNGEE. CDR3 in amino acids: CASSETGGRDEQYF. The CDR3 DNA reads TGTGCCAGCAGCGAGACAGGGGGTAGGGACGAGCAGTACTTC.

The CDR3 region has the DNA TGTGCCATCAGTGAGTCCACTAGGACAGGAGGAAACACCATATATTTT. Translating it yields CAISESTRTGGNTIYF. V is TRBV10-3 and J is TRBJ1-3; TRBD1 agrees at 7 bases. Germline assignment: CDR1 ENHRY and CDR2 SYGVKD. J lost 4 bases, V lost 0 bases, and 6 bases had no gene match. The CDR3 has 16 amino acids.

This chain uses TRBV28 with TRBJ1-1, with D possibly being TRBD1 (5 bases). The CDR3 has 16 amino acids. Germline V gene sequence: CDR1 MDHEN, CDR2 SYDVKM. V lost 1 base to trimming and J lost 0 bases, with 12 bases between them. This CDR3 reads CASSLYGWDLNTEAFF. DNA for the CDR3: TGTGCCAGCAGTTTATATGGGTGGGACCTGAACACTGAAGCTTTCTTT.

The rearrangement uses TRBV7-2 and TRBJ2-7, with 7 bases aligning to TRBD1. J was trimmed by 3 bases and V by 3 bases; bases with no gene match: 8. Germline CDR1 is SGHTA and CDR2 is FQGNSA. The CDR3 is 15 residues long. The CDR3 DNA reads TGTGCCAGCAGCTTTAACCGGGACAGTAACTACGAGCAGTACTTC. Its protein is CASSFNRDSNYEQYF. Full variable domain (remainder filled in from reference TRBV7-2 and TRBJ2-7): GAGVSQSPSNKVTEKGKDVELRCDPISGHTALYWYRQSLGQGLEFLIYFQGNSAPDKSGLPSDRFSAERTGGSVSTLTIQRTQQEDSAVYLCASSFNRDSNYEQYFGPGTRLTVT.

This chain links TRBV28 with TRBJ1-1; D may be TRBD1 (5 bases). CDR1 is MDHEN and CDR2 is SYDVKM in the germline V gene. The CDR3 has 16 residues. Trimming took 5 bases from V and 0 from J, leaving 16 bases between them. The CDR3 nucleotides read TGTGCCAGCAGTAGCACCAGGACAAGACTGAACACTGAAGCTTTCTTT. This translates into CASSSTRTRLNTEAFF.

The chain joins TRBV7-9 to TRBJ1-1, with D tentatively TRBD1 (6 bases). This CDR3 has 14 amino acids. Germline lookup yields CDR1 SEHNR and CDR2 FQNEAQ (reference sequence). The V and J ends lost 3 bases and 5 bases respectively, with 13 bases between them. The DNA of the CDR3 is TGTGCCAGCAGCTTTTTTCAGGGGAGGACTGAAGCTTTCTTT. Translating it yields CASSFFQGRTEAFF.

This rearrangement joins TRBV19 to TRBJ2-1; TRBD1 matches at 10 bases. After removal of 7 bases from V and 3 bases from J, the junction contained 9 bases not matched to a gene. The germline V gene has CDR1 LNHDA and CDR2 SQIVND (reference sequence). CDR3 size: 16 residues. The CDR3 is CASTKGGTGVYNEQFF. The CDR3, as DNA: TGTGCCAGTACGAAGGGAGGGACAGGGGTCTACAATGAGCAGTTCTTC.

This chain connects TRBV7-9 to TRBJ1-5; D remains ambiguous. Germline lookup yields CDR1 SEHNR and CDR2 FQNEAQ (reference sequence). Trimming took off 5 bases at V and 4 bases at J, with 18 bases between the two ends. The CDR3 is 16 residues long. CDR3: CASSPEGPTENQPQHF. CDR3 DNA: TGTGCCAGCAGCCCCGAAGGCCCAACAGAAAATCAGCCCCAGCATTTT.

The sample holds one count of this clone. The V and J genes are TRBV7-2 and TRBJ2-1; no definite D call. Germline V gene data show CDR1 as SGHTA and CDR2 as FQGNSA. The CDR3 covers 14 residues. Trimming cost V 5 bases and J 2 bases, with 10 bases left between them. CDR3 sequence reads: CASSKRTAYNEQFF. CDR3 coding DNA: TGTGCCAGCAGCAAACGGACCGCCTACAATGAGCAGTTCTTC. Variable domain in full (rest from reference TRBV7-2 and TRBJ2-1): GAGVSQSPSNKVTEKGKDVELRCDPISGHTALYWYRQSLGQGLEFLIYFQGNSAPDKSGLPSDRFSAERTGGSVSTLTIQRTQQEDSAVYLCASSKRTAYNEQFFGPGTRLTVL.

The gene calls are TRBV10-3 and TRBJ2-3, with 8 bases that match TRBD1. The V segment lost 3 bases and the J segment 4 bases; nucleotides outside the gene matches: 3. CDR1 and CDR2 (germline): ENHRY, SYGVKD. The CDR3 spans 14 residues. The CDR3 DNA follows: TGTGCCATCAGTGAACAGGGGGTGCCAGATACGCAGTATTTT. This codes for CAISEQGVPDTQYF.

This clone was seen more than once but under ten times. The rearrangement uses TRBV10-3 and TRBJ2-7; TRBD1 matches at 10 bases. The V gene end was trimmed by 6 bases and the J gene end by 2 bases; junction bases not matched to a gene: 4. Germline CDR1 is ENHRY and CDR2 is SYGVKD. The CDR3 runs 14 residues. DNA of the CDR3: TGTGCCATCAGAGCCGGGACAGGGGCCTACGAGCAGTACTTC. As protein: CAIRAGTGAYEQYF.

In DNA form, the CDR3 reads TGTGCCAGCAGCTTCCTCAGGGGGAGCCAAGAGACCCAGTACTTC. Amino acids: CASSFLRGSQETQYF. The J gene is TRBJ2-5, the V gene TRBV5-8; the match to TRBD1 covers 7 bases. Germline-derived CDR1 and CDR2 are SGHTS and YDEGEE. Trimming took 2 bases from V and 1 from J; bases not matched to a gene: 5. CDR3 length: 15 residues.

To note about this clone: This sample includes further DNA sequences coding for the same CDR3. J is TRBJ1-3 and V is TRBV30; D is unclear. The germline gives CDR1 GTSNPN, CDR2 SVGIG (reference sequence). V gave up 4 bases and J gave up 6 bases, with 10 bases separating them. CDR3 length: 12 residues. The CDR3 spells CAWIKTENTIYF. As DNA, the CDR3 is TGTGCCTGGATTAAAACCGAAAACACCATATATTTT.

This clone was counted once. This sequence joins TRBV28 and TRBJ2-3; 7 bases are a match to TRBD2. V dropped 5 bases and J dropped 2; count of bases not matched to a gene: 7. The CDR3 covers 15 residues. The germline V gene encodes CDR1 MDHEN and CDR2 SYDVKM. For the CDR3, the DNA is TGTGCCAGCAGTGCCTCTAGCGGAATCACAGATACGCAGTATTTT. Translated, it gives CASSASSGITDTQYF. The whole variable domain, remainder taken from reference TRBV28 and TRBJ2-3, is DVKVTQSSRYLVKRTGEKVFLECVQDMDHENMFWYRQDPGLGLRLIYFSYDVKMKEKGDIPEGYSVSREKKERFSLILESASTNQTSMYLCASSASSGITDTQYFGPGTRLTVL.

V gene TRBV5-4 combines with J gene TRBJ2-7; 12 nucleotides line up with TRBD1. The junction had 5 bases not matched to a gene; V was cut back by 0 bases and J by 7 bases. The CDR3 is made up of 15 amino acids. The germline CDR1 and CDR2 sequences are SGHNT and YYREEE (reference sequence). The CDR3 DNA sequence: TGTGCCAGCAGCTTGGCGGGACAGGGGGCTAGAGAGCAGTACTTC. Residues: CASSLAGQGAREQYF.

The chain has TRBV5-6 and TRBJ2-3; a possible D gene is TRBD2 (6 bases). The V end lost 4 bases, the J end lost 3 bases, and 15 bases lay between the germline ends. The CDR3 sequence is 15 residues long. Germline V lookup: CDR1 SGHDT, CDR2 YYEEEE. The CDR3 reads CASSRGLGDTDTQYF. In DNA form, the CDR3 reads TGTGCCAGCAGCCGGGGACTGGGGGATACAGATACGCAGTATTTT.

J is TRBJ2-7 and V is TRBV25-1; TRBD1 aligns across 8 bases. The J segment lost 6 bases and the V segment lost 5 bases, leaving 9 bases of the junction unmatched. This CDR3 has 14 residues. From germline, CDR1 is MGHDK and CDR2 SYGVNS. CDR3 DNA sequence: TGTGCCAGCAGTACTCCGGACAGGGCGAGCGAGCAGTACTTC. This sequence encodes CASSTPDRASEQYF.

CDR3 coding DNA: TGTGCCAGTAGTATAGGACAGGCGAACCAAGAGACCCAGTACTTC. The encoded protein is CASSIGQANQETQYF. The chain combines TRBV19 with TRBJ2-5; D perhaps matches TRBD1 (6 bases). The CDR3 has 15 residues. Trimming removed 1 base from V and 0 bases from J, with 9 bases in between. CDR1 is LNHDA, CDR2 SQIVND, per germline (reference sequence).

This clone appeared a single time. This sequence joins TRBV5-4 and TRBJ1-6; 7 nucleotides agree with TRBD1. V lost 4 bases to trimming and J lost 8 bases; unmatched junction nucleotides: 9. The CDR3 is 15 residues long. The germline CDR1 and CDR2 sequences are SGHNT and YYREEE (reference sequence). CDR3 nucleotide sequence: TGTGCCAGCAGCCCGATCAGACAGGGAGATTCACCCCTCCACTTT. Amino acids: CASSPIRQGDSPLHF. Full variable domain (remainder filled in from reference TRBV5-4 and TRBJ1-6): ETGVTQSPTHLIKTRGQQVTLRCSSQSGHNTVSWYQQALGQGPQFIFQYYREEENGRGNFPPRFSGLQFPNYSSELNVNALELDDSALYLCASSPIRQGDSPLHFGNGTRLTVT.